The 5 T cell receptor beta chains below all came from one sample that was sequenced in a study of blood T cell repertoires in COVID-19. Data came from immunoSEQ multiplex PCR; TCRdb stores just in-frame clones and leaves some out. The sample lists about 130,000 clones, roughly 77% occurring once. The sequenced sample was peripheral blood. Receptors were obtained from a woman aged 70-85 years with COVID-19, enrolled during active disease.

The gene calls are TRBV19 and TRBJ1-5; D is possibly TRBD1 (6 bases). CDR3 size: 16 residues. Germline CDR1 is LNHDA and CDR2 is SQIVND (reference sequence). With 5 bases removed from V and 9 bases from J, the gap between germline ends came to 23 bases. The CDR3 spells CASSSDGLGGPGPQHF. Written as DNA, the CDR3 is TGTGCCAGTAGTTCCGATGGCCTCGGGGGGCCGGGGCCCCAGCATTTT.

V gene TRBV7-9 combines with J gene TRBJ2-7; D perhaps matches TRBD1 (6 bases). There are 14 residues in the CDR3. The V and J ends lost 6 bases and 6 bases respectively, with 18 bases between them. CDR1 SEHNR and CDR2 FQNEAQ come from the germline V gene (reference sequence). CDR3 DNA: TGTGCCAGCAGACCTCCAGGGGATTACCGCGAGCAGTACTTC. Its protein product is CASRPPGDYREQYF. The entire variable domain, with the rest obtained from reference TRBV7-9 and TRBJ2-7, is as follows: DTGVSQNPRHKITKRGQNVTFRCDPISEHNRLYWYRQTLGQGPEFLTYFQNEAQLEKSRLLSDRFSAERPKGSFSTLEIQRTEQGDSAMYLCASRPPGDYREQYFGPGTRLTVT.

The V gene is TRBV15, the J gene TRBJ1-5; D is uncertain. Germline V lookup: CDR1 LNHNV, CDR2 YYDKDF (reference sequence). The CDR3 has 15 amino acids. V lost 0 bases to trimming and J lost 3 bases, with 9 bases between them. CDR3 nucleotides: TGTGCCACCAGCAGAGAGGCAGGTAACAATCAGCCCCAGCATTTT. It yields the protein CATSREAGNNQPQHF.

This clone was recorded a few times. The CDR3 nucleotides read TGTGCCAGCAGCGTAGGGGGCAGGGGTGGGACAGATACGCAGTATTTT. The encoded protein is CASSVGGRGGTDTQYF. The rearrangement uses TRBV9 and TRBJ2-3; possible D gene TRBD1, 6 bases. The CDR3 consists of 16 residues. Trimming cost V 0 bases and J 3 bases, with 14 bases left between them. CDR1 and CDR2 from the germline V gene are SGDLS and YYNGEE.

With respect to this clone: Other DNA sequences in this specimen translate into the identical CDR3. V gene TRBV18 combines with J gene TRBJ2-7; D is perhaps TRBD2 (6 bases). The CDR3 spans 13 residues. V shed 3 bases and J shed 3 bases, with 9 bases lying between them. CDR1 and CDR2 (germline): KGHSH, LQKENI. The CDR3 DNA is TGTGCCAGCTCACCGCGGCGGGGCTACGAGCAGTACTTC. The encoded protein is CASSPRRGYEQYF.